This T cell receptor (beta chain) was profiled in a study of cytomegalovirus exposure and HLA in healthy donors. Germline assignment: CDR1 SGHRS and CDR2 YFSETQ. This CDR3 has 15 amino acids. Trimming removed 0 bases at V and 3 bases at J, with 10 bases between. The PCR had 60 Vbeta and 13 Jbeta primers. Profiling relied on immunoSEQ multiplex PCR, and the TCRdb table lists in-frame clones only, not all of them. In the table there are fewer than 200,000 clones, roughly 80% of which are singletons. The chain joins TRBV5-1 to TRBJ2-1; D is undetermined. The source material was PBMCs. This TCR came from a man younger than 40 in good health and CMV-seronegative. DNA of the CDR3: TGCGCCAGCAGCTTGGCCAGGAACCTCTACAATGAGCAGTTCTTC. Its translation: CASSLARNLYNEQFF.